These 10 T cell receptor beta chains came from one sample sequenced in a study of shared clonotypes between healthy human individuals. Profiled with immunoSEQ multiplex PCR; TCRdb holds only in-frame clones, not every one. The sample has 950,000 to 1,100,000 clones; around 78% are singletons. Sequencing was carried out using memory CD4+ T cells from PBMCs. Indicated subset: CD45RA-negative fraction. The receptors were gathered from a young man in good health. Some clones in this sample may be carry-over from other donors' samples.

This sequence joins TRBV9 and TRBJ1-4, with a possible D match to TRBD1 (5 bases). The CDR3 sequence is 15 residues long. V lost 3 bases and J lost 2, with 11 bases in between. Germline loops: CDR1 SGDLS, CDR2 YYNGEE. CDR3 in amino acids: CASSAQGLTNEKLFF. CDR3 nucleotides: TGTGCCAGCAGCGCCCAGGGTCTGACTAATGAAAAACTGTTTTTT.

The chain is built from TRBV2 and TRBJ1-1; tentatively, D is TRBD1 (6 bases). The CDR3 loop spans 13 amino acids. Trimming shortened V by 6 bases and J by 10 bases, and 18 bases separated the two germline ends. Looked up from germline, CDR1 is SNHLY and CDR2 is FYNNEI. Here the CDR3 reads CASRSRGVLGAFF. The CDR3 bases are TGTGCCAGCAGGTCGAGGGGGGTCTTGGGAGCTTTCTTT.

The J gene is TRBJ2-7, the V gene TRBV6-5; possibly TRBD1 or TRBD2 for D (5 bases each). Germline CDR1 is MNHEY and CDR2 is SVGAGI. This CDR3 is 14 amino acids long. V lost 5 bases and J 5 bases, leaving 16 bases between the germline ends. The CDR3 nucleotides are TGTGCCAGCAGTCCCTATTTCGGGACGGACGAGCAGTACTTC. Its protein product is CASSPYFGTDEQYF.

The chain recombines TRBV11-2 with TRBJ1-2; no definite D call. V was clipped by 5 bases and J by 1 base, with 8 bases between them. Per the germline V gene, CDR1 is SGHAT and CDR2 is FQNNGV. CDR3 length: 13 residues. In nucleotides, the CDR3 is TGTGCCAGCAGCCCCGCCCTTAACTATGGCTACACCTTC. Its protein is CASSPALNYGYTF.

This chain connects TRBV6-5 to TRBJ2-4; TRBD1 matches at 7 bases. Germline V gives CDR1 MNHEY, CDR2 SVGAGI. The CDR3 extends over 13 amino acids. The V gene end was trimmed by 5 bases and the J gene end by 8 bases; junction bases not matched to a gene: 6. Here the CDR3 reads CASSHRGLDIQYF. The CDR3 DNA sequence: TGTGCCAGCAGTCACAGGGGCCTTGACATTCAGTACTTC.

This clone was counted a few times. The J gene is TRBJ2-1, the V gene TRBV30, with D possibly called TRBD1 or TRBD2 (6 bases each). The V end lost 0 bases, the J end lost 4 bases, and 13 bases lay between the germline ends. Germline V gene sequence: CDR1 GTSNPN, CDR2 SVGIG (reference sequence). The CDR3 is 15 residues long. The CDR3 coding sequence is TGTGCCTGGAGTGTAAAGGGGGGAGAATACAATGAGCAGTTCTTC. It yields the protein CAWSVKGGEYNEQFF.

J is TRBJ1-5 and V is TRBV2, with D unresolved. Germline V gene sequence: CDR1 SNHLY, CDR2 FYNNEI. CDR3 length equals 17 residues. Trimming removed 3 bases at V and 1 base at J, with 16 bases between. The CDR3 protein is CASSEAGFEISNQPQHF. The CDR3 DNA reads as TGTGCCAGCAGTGAGGCGGGGTTTGAGATCAGCAATCAGCCCCAGCATTTT. The full variable domain, its missing parts supplied by reference TRBV2 and TRBJ1-5, is EPEVTQTPSHQVTQMGQEVILRCVPISNHLYFYWYRQILGQKVEFLVSFYNNEISEKSEIFDDQFSVERPDGSNFTLKIRSTKLEDSAMYFCASSEAGFEISNQPQHFGDGTRLSIL.

This clone was recorded many times. The chain employs TRBV5-1 and TRBJ2-4; 10 nucleotides agree with TRBD2. The ends lost 5 bases at V and 5 bases at J; junction bases unmatched: 4. This CDR3 contains 14 residues. Germline V lookup: CDR1 SGHRS, CDR2 YFSETQ. The CDR3 protein is CASRRTSGQNIQYF. The CDR3 nucleotides are TGCGCCAGCAGGAGGACTAGCGGTCAAAACATTCAGTACTTC.

This chain uses TRBV15 with TRBJ2-4, with D tentatively TRBD2 (6 bases). V gave up 0 bases and J gave up 4 bases, with 19 bases separating them. Germline assignment: CDR1 LNHNV and CDR2 YYDKDF (reference sequence). The CDR3 covers 18 residues. The CDR3 bases are TGTGCCACCAGCAGAGATTCAGGCCGGGAGATGGGGAAAAACATTCAGTACTTC. It is translated as CATSRDSGREMGKNIQYF.

The rearrangement uses TRBV18 and TRBJ2-1; tentatively, D is TRBD1 or TRBD2 (6 bases each). The CDR3 consists of 15 residues. The V end was cut by 3 bases, the J end by 8 bases, with 17 bases between. The V gene's germline CDR1 is KGHSH and CDR2 LQKENI. The CDR3 DNA follows: TGTGCCAGCTCACCCCCGGGGGCGCGGCCCTATGAGCAGTTCTTC. Encoded protein: CASSPPGARPYEQFF.